The entry below describes one T cell receptor (beta chain). The antigen is not known. The data derive from a study of T cells in Graves' hyperthyroidism and ophthalmopathy. General study results and limits: Stable hyperthyroidism and ophthalmopathy were separated using 13 V-J signatures. The model forecast ophthalmopathy, anticipating it by a median roughly 6.5 months before onset. Peripheral blood also featured most of the thyroid clonotypes expanded above 0.001.

V was pared by 4 bases and J by 0 bases, with 14 bases between. The CDR3 has 16 residues. CDR1 and CDR2 (germline): SGHKS, YYEKEE (reference sequence). RNA transcripts provided the source from which TCR beta CDR3 regions were amplified. TCR CDR3 underwent first-round RT-PCR with the HTBI primer set. TCRdb ran MiXCR on the multiplex PCR reads and lists one entry per CDR3 protein. Of under 400,000 distinct CDR3 sequences detected, 13% appear once; the ten largest clones hold 9.2%. The source of the PBMCs was 10 ml of fresh peripheral blood. The chain combines TRBV5-5 with TRBJ2-1; D is perhaps TRBD2 (7 bases). The sequenced sample consisted of blood. The TCR sequence derives from a woman aged 18-29 years with Graves' hyperthyroidism. The CDR3 DNA reads TGTGCCAGCAGCCCTAGGGGGGGTCTCTCCTACAATGAGCAGTTCTTC. Translating it yields CASSPRGGLSYNEQFF.